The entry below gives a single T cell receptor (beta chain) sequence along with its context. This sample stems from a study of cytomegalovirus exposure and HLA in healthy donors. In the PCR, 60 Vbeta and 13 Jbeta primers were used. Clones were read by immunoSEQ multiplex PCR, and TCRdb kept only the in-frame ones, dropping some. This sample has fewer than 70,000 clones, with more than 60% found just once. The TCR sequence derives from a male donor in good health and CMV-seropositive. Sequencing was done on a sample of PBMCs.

The CDR3 coding sequence is TGCAGCGTTGAACTAGCGGGGTTGCAAGAGACCCAGTACTTC. Residues: CSVELAGLQETQYF. The gene calls are TRBV29-1 and TRBJ2-5; 9 bases fit TRBD2. With 2 bases clipped from V and 2 bases from J, the junction kept 3 bases outside the gene matches. Germline lookup yields CDR1 SQVTM and CDR2 ANQGSEA. The CDR3 contains 14 residues.